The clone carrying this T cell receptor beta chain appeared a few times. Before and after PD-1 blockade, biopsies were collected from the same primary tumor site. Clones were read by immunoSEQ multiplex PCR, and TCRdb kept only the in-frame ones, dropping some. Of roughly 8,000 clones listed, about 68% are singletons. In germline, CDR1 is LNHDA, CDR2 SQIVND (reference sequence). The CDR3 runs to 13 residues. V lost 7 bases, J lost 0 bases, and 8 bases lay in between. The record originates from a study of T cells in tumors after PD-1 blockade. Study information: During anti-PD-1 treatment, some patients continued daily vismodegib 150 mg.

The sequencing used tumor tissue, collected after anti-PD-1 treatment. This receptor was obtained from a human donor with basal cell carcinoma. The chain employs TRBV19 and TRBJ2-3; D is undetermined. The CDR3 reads CASKDRSTDTQYF. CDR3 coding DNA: TGTGCCAGTAAGGACCGGAGCACAGATACGCAGTATTTT.